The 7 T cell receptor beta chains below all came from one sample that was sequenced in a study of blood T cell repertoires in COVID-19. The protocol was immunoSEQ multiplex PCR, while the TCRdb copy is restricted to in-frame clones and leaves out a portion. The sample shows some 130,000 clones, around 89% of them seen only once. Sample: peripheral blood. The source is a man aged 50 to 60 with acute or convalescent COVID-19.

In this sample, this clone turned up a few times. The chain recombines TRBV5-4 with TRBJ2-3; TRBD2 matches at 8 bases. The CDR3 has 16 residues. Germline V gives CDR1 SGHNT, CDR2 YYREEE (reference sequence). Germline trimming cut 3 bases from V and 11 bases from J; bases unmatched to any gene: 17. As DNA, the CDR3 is TGTGCCAGCAGCTCAGGACTAGCCCTTCGAGGGTTCGGGCAGTATTTT. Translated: CASSSGLALRGFGQYF.

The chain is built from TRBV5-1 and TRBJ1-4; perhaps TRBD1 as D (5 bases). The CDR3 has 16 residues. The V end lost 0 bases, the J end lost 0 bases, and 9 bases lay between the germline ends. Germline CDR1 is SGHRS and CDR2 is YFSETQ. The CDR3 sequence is CASSLGQGTTNEKLFF. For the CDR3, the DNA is TGCGCCAGCAGCTTGGGCCAGGGTACAACTAATGAAAAACTGTTTTTT.

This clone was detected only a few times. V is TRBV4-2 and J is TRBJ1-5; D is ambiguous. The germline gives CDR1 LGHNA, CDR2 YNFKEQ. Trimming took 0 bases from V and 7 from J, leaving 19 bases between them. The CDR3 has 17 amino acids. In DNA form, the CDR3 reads TGTGCCAGCAGCCAAGATTGGTTAGATGTCCTAGGACAGCCCCAGCATTTT. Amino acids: CASSQDWLDVLGQPQHF.

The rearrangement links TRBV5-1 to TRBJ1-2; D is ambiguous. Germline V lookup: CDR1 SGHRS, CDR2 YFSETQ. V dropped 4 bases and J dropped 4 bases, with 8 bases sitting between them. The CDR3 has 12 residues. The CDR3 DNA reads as TGCGCCAGCAGCGCTGACATCTATGGCTACACCTTC. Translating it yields CASSADIYGYTF.

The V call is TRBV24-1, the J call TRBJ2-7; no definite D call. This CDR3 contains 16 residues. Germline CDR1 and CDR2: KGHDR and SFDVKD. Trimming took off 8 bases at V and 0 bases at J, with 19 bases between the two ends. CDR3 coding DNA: TGTGCCACCACCCCTTATCCCAGCCAGGTCTCCTACGAGCAGTACTTC. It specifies CATTPYPSQVSYEQYF.

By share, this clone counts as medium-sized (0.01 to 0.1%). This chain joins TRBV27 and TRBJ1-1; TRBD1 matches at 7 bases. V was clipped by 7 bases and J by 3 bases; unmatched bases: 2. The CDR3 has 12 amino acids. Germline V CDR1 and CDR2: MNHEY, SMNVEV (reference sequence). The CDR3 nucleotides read TGTGCCAGCATGAGGGGGCACACTGAAGCTTTCTTT. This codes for CASMRGHTEAFF.

The CDR3 is CARSFTPGVPNTEAFF. For the CDR3, the DNA is TGTGCCAGAAGCTTTACACCAGGGGTACCCAACACTGAAGCTTTCTTT. This chain uses TRBV5-3 with TRBJ1-1; tentatively, D is TRBD1 (6 bases). TRBV5-3 is noted as an ORF with a role that remains uncertain. This CDR3 is built from 16 residues. Trimming removed 2 bases from V and 2 bases from J, with 16 bases in between.